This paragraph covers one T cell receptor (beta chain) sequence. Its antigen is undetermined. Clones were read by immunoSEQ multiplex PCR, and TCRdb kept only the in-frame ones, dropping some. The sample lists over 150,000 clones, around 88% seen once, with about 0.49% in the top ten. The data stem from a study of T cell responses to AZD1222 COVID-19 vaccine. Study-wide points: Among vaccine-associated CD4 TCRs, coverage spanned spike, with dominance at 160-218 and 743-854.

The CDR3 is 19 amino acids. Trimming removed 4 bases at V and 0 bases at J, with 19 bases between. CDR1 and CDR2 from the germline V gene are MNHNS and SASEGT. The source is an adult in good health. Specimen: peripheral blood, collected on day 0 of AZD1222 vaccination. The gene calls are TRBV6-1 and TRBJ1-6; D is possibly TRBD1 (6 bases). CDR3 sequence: CASSASVGGSTSYNSPLHF. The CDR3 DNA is TGTGCCAGCAGTGCCTCCGTAGGGGGATCAACCTCCTATAATTCACCCCTCCACTTT.